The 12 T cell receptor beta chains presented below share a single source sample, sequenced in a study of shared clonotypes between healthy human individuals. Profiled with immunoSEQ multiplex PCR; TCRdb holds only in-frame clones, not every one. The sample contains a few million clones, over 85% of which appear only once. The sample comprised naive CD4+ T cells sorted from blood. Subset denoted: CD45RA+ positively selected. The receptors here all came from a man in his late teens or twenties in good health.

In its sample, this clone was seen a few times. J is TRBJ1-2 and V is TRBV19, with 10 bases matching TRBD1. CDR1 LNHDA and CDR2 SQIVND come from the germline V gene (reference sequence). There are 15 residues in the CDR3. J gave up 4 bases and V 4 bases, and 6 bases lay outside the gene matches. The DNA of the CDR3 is TGTGCCAGTAGTAAAGGGACAGGGGTAGGCTATGGCTACACCTTC. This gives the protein CASSKGTGVGYGYTF.

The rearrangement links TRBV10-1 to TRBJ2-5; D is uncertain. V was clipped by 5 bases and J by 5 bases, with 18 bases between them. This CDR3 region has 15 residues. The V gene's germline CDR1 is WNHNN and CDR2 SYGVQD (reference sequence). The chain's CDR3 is CASSPSPWAWETQYF. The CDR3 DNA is TGCGCCAGCAGTCCGTCACCTTGGGCTTGGGAGACCCAGTACTTC.

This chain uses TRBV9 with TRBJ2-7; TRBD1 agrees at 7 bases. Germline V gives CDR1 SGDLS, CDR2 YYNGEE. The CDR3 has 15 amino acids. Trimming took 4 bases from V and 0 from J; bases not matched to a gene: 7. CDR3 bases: TGTGCCAGCAGCCCCCAGGACAGGACCTCCTACGAGCAGTACTTC. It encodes CASSPQDRTSYEQYF.

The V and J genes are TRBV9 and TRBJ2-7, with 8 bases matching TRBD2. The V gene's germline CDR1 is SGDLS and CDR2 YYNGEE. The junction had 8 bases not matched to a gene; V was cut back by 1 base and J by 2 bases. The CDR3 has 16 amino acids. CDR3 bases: TGTGCCAGCAGCGTAACGGGGGGGGCAGGGCCCTACGAGCAGTACTTC. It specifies CASSVTGGAGPYEQYF.

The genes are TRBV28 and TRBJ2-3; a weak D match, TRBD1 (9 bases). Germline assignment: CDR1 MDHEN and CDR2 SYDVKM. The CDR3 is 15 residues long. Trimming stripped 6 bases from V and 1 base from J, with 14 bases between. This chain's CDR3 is CASRTGGLGTDTQYF. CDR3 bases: TGTGCCAGCAGGACAGGGGGACTAGGCACAGATACGCAGTATTTT.

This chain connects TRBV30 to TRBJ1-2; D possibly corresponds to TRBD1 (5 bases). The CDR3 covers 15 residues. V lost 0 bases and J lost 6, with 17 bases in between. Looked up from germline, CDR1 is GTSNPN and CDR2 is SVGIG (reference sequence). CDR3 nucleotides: TGTGCCTGGAGTGTTTCCCAGGGAATGGTCGATGGCTACACCTTC. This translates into CAWSVSQGMVDGYTF.

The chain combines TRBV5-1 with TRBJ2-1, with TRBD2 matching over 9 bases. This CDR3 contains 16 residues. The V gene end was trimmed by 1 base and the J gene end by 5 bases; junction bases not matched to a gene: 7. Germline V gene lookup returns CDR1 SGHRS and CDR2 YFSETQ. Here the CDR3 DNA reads TGCGCCAGCAGCTTGAGGCCAGCGGGGGGCAACAATGAGCAGTTCTTC. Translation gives CASSLRPAGGNNEQFF.

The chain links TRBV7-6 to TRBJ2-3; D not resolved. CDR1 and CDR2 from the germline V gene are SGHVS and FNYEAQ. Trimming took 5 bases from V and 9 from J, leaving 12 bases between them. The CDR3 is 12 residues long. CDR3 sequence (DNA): TGTGCCAGCAGCCCTGCACGCCTCACGCAGTATTTT. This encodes CASSPARLTQYF.

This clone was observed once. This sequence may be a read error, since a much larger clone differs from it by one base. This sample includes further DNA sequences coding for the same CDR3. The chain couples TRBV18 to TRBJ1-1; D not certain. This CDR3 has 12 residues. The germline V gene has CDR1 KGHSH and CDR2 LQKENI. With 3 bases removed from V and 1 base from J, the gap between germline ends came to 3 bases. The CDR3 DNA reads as TGTGCCAGCTCACCTCCGAACACTGAAGCTTTCTTT. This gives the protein CASSPPNTEAFF. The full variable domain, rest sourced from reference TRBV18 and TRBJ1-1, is NAGVMQNPRHLVRRRGQEARLRCSPMKGHSHVYWYRQLPEEGLKFMVYLQKENIIDESGMPKERFSAEFPKEGPSILRIQQVVRGDSAAYFCASSPPNTEAFFGQGTRLTVV.

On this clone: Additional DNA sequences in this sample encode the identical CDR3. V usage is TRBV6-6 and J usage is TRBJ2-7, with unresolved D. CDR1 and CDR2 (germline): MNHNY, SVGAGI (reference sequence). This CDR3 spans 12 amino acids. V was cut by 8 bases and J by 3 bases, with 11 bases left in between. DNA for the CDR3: TGTGCCAGCCGGCCAGACGGCTACGAGCAGTACTTC. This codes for CASRPDGYEQYF.

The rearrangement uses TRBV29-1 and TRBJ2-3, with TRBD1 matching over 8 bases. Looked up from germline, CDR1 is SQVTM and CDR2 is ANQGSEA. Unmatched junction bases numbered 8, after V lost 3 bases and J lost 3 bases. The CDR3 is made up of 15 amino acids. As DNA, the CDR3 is TGCAGCGTTGATTTCCGACAGGGGTGGACAGATACGCAGTATTTT. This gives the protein CSVDFRQGWTDTQYF.

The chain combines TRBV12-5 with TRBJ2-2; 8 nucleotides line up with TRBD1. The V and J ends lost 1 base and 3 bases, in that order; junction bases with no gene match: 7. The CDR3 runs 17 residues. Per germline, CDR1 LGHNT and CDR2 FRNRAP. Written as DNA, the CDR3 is TGTGCTAGTGGTTTGGGATCAAAGACAGGGGACACCGGGGAGCTGTTTTTT. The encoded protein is CASGLGSKTGDTGELFF.